This entry concerns a single T cell receptor beta chain. The antigen is unknown. This sequence may be a read error, since a much larger clone differs from it by one base. This entry comes from a study of T cells in Graves' hyperthyroidism and ophthalmopathy. Whole-study findings and limits: The majority of expanded thyroid clonotypes above 0.001 also appeared in blood. From stable hyperthyroidism, ophthalmopathy was separated by a 13 V-J model.

Patients with ophthalmopathy all had a Clinical Activity Score of at least 3, a NOSPECS grade of at least 4 and duration under 3 months. PBMCs were collected from a 10 ml volume of fresh peripheral blood. The CDR3 contains 14 residues. Germline assignment: CDR1 SGDLS and CDR2 YYNGEE. Amplified regions were TCR beta CDR3 sequences from RNA transcripts. Researchers ran a first-round RT-PCR on the TCR CDR3 using the HTBI primer set. TCRdb reprocessed the multiplex PCR reads via MiXCR and lists one record per CDR3 protein. The sample contains 450,000 to 650,000 distinct CDR3 sequences, around 14% of which appear only once.

The receptor comes from a woman between 18 and 29 years old with Graves' ophthalmopathy. The chain joins TRBV9 to TRBJ2-2; no reliable D call. The material sequenced was blood. Here the CDR3 reads CTSSVGPGGGELFF. The CDR3 DNA reads TGTACCAGCAGCGTAGGCCCAGGCGGCGGGGAGCTGTTTTTT.